A selection of T cell receptor beta chains follows, all from one sample in a study of blood T cell repertoires in COVID-19. Produced via immunoSEQ multiplex PCR; TCRdb's table is partial and in-frame only. Of a few hundred thousand clones in the sample, about 89% are singletons; the top ten hold roughly 0.92%. Sequences were obtained from peripheral blood. The receptors come from a woman aged 40 to 49 who had recovered from COVID-19. Each CDR3 is given with its conserved first and last residue. The order of the fields is V gene, J gene, D gene, clone size, CDR3 DNA, CDR3 protein. D genes are given only for firm matches. Clone size is stated in some rows and not others, as once, few, many or a class when expanded.

v_call: TRBV4-1; j_call: TRBJ1-5; d_call: -; clone_size: once; cdr3_nt: TGCGCCAGCAGCTACGAGGGCAATCAGCCCCAGCATTTT; cdr3_aa: CASSYEGNQPQHF
v_call: TRBV3-1/TRBV3-2; j_call: TRBJ2-7; d_call: TRBD2; clone_size: -; cdr3_nt: TGTGCCACCTGGTCCGGCCTAGCGGGAACCGAGCAGTACTTC; cdr3_aa: CATWSGLAGTEQYF
v_call: TRBV7-3; j_call: TRBJ2-3; d_call: -; clone_size: -; cdr3_nt: TGTGCCAGCAGCCCCCAGGGGCCACTTGGCACAGATACGCAGTATTTT; cdr3_aa: CASSPQGPLGTDTQYF
v_call: TRBV5-4; j_call: TRBJ2-7; d_call: TRBD2; clone_size: -; cdr3_nt: TGTGCCAGCAGCCCCCCCGGGGGGGAGCAGTACTTC; cdr3_aa: CASSPPGGEQYF
v_call: TRBV5-1; j_call: TRBJ2-1; d_call: -; clone_size: -; cdr3_nt: TGCGCCAGCAGCTTGGAGGGGGCCTACAATGAGCAGTTCTTC; cdr3_aa: CASSLEGAYNEQFF
v_call: TRBV28; j_call: TRBJ2-2; d_call: TRBD1; clone_size: -; cdr3_nt: TGTGCCAGCTACCGGGACAGGGTAACGGCTAGCGTGAACACCGGGGAGCTGTTTTTT; cdr3_aa: CASYRDRVTASVNTGELFF
v_call: TRBV6-5; j_call: TRBJ2-2; d_call: -; clone_size: -; cdr3_nt: TGTGCCAGCAGTTCCCAGGGGTCACTAAACACCGGGGAGCTGTTTTTT; cdr3_aa: CASSSQGSLNTGELFF
v_call: TRBV18; j_call: TRBJ1-2; d_call: TRBD1; clone_size: -; cdr3_nt: TGTGCCAGCTCACAACCATTACAGGGGGCGCCGGGTGGCTACACCTTC; cdr3_aa: CASSQPLQGAPGGYTF
v_call: TRBV11-2; j_call: TRBJ2-3; d_call: -; clone_size: -; cdr3_nt: TGTGCCAGCAGCTTAGTTCCTAGCACAGATACGCAGTATTTT; cdr3_aa: CASSLVPSTDTQYF
v_call: TRBV18; j_call: TRBJ2-7; d_call: TRBD1; clone_size: -; cdr3_nt: TGTGCCAGCTCACCTCCTGAACAGGGGGGTTGGGACGAGCAGTACTTC; cdr3_aa: CASSPPEQGGWDEQYF
v_call: TRBV13; j_call: TRBJ2-5; d_call: TRBD2; clone_size: once; cdr3_nt: TGTGCCAGCAGCTTCGTAGCGGGATCCCCCCAAGAGACCCAGTACTTC; cdr3_aa: CASSFVAGSPQETQYF
v_call: TRBV21-1; j_call: TRBJ2-5; d_call: -; clone_size: -; cdr3_nt: TGTGCCAGCAGCAAGGGCGAGCGGGAGTCAGGAGAGACCCAGTACTTC; cdr3_aa: CASSKGERESGETQYF
v_call: TRBV11-3; j_call: TRBJ2-2; d_call: TRBD1; clone_size: -; cdr3_nt: TGTGCCAGCAGCTTGGGACAGGGAACGAACACCGGGGAGCTGTTTTTT; cdr3_aa: CASSLGQGTNTGELFF
v_call: TRBV11-3; j_call: TRBJ2-7; d_call: TRBD1; clone_size: -; cdr3_nt: TGTGCCAGCAGCCCGGGACAGGGGAGAACCTACGAGCAGTACTTC; cdr3_aa: CASSPGQGRTYEQYF
v_call: TRBV27; j_call: TRBJ1-2; d_call: TRBD1; clone_size: few; cdr3_nt: TGTGCCAGCAGTCGTACCGGGACAGATTTCTATGGCTACACCTTC; cdr3_aa: CASSRTGTDFYGYTF
v_call: TRBV18; j_call: TRBJ1-3; d_call: TRBD1; clone_size: -; cdr3_nt: TGTGCCAGCTCACCCGGACAGGGGGCTGGAAACACCATATATTTT; cdr3_aa: CASSPGQGAGNTIYF
v_call: TRBV6-2/TRBV6-3; j_call: TRBJ2-7; d_call: TRBD1; clone_size: once; cdr3_nt: TGTGCCAGCAGTGGGACAGTGACCCTTTACGAGCAGTACTTC; cdr3_aa: CASSGTVTLYEQYF
v_call: TRBV6-6; j_call: TRBJ1-1; d_call: -; clone_size: -; cdr3_nt: TGTGCCAGCAGGGGCGTATGGACTGAAGCTTTCTTT; cdr3_aa: CASRGVWTEAFF
v_call: TRBV6-1; j_call: TRBJ2-3; d_call: -; clone_size: -; cdr3_nt: TGTGCCAGCAGTGACCTTGTTACGCAGTATTTT; cdr3_aa: CASSDLVTQYF
v_call: TRBV28; j_call: TRBJ2-5; d_call: TRBD1; clone_size: -; cdr3_nt: TGTGCCAGCAGTGGGGGAATCACAGGGGGCCCTTACGCGAGGGAGACCCAGTACTTC; cdr3_aa: CASSGGITGGPYARETQYF
v_call: TRBV9; j_call: TRBJ2-3; d_call: TRBD2; clone_size: -; cdr3_nt: TGTGCCAGCAGCCCGGGACTAGCGACAGATACGCAGTATTTT; cdr3_aa: CASSPGLATDTQYF
v_call: TRBV5-4; j_call: TRBJ2-5; d_call: -; clone_size: -; cdr3_nt: TGTGCCAGCAGCCTGAAGACAGACGGGGAGACCCAGTACTTC; cdr3_aa: CASSLKTDGETQYF
v_call: TRBV27; j_call: TRBJ2-5; d_call: TRBD1; clone_size: -; cdr3_nt: TGTGCCAGCAGTCCGACAGGGACGGAGACCCAGTACTTC; cdr3_aa: CASSPTGTETQYF
v_call: TRBV5-1; j_call: TRBJ2-3; d_call: TRBD2; clone_size: -; cdr3_nt: TGCGCCAGCAGCTTGGGTCTAGCGGGGAGCACAGATACGCAGTATTTT; cdr3_aa: CASSLGLAGSTDTQYF
v_call: TRBV27; j_call: TRBJ1-2; d_call: -; clone_size: -; cdr3_nt: TGTGCCAGCAGTCCCACCGGGGGGGGGCGGGACTATGGCTACACCTTC; cdr3_aa: CASSPTGGGRDYGYTF
v_call: TRBV19; j_call: TRBJ2-3; d_call: -; clone_size: -; cdr3_nt: TGTGCCAGTAGTAAGCAGGGGCCTCTGGGAAGGGGAGGCACAGATACGCAGTATTTT; cdr3_aa: CASSKQGPLGRGGTDTQYF
v_call: TRBV2; j_call: TRBJ1-5; d_call: TRBD1; clone_size: -; cdr3_nt: TGTGCCAGCAGTGAAATTGGACAGGGGGCTTCGCCCCAGCATTTT; cdr3_aa: CASSEIGQGASPQHF
v_call: TRBV3-1/TRBV3-2; j_call: TRBJ2-1; d_call: TRBD2; clone_size: -; cdr3_nt: TGTGCCAGCAGCCTCAGCGGGGGAGGTGTTAATGAGCAGTTCTTC; cdr3_aa: CASSLSGGGVNEQFF
v_call: TRBV14; j_call: TRBJ2-7; d_call: -; clone_size: -; cdr3_nt: TGTGCCAGCAGCCAGGCGGGGACTCGTGAGCAGTACTTC; cdr3_aa: CASSQAGTREQYF
v_call: TRBV2; j_call: TRBJ2-7; d_call: -; clone_size: -; cdr3_nt: TGTGCCAGCAGTTGGACAGAAACCTACGAGCAGTACTTC; cdr3_aa: CASSWTETYEQYF
v_call: TRBV3-1/TRBV3-2; j_call: TRBJ2-2; d_call: TRBD2; clone_size: -; cdr3_nt: TGTGCCAGCAGCCAAGATCTGGTGGCGGGAGACACCGGGGAGCTGTTTTTT; cdr3_aa: CASSQDLVAGDTGELFF